Listed below are T cell receptor beta chains from one sample, sequenced in a study of blood T cell repertoires in COVID-19. Clones were sequenced by immunoSEQ multiplex PCR, and TCRdb holds only the in-frame ones, with some missing. The data show tens of thousands of clones, 65% to 90% seen once. The sequenced material came from peripheral blood. These receptors all come from a human donor in a cohort sampled during active COVID-19. CDR3s include the opening cysteine and the closing phenylalanine or tryptophan. A D gene is named only where the DNA matches it firmly. Clone size is stated in some rows and not others, as once, few, many or a class when expanded.

v_gene	abundance	j_gene	d_gene	len	CDR3aa	CDR3nt
TRBV5-1	NA	TRBJ2-7	NA	17	CASSLVPSAGKGYEQYF	TGCGCCAGCAGCTTGGTCCCCTCCGCGGGAAAGGGGTACGAGCAGTACTTC
TRBV7-2	NA	TRBJ1-1	TRBD1	13	CASRNYRGTEAFF	TGTGCCAGCAGGAACTACAGGGGTACTGAAGCTTTCTTT
TRBV5-1	NA	TRBJ1-1	NA	13	CASSVDSYTEAFF	TGCGCCAGCAGCGTGGACAGTTACACTGAAGCTTTCTTT
TRBV28	NA	TRBJ1-5	NA	14	CASSYGGTHQPQHF	TGTGCCAGCAGCTATGGAGGGACTCATCAGCCCCAGCATTTT
TRBV28	NA	TRBJ1-2	TRBD1	14	CASCLTGGGYGYTF	TGTGCCAGCTGTCTGACAGGGGGCGGCTATGGCTACACCTTC
TRBV7-2	NA	TRBJ2-1	NA	17	CASSPPRGQPGSDEQFF	TGTGCCAGCAGCCCGCCCCGAGGGCAGCCTGGGAGCGATGAGCAGTTCTTC
TRBV9	few	TRBJ1-5	TRBD1	18	CASSIGQGGPYSNQPQHF	TGTGCCAGCAGTATTGGACAGGGCGGGCCATATAGCAATCAGCCCCAGCATTTT
TRBV19	once	TRBJ2-3	NA	13	CASSIINTDTQYF	TGTGCCAGTAGTATTATAAACACAGATACGCAGTATTTT
TRBV6-5	NA	TRBJ1-1	NA	14	CASSYLTGNTEAFF	TGTGCCAGCAGTTACCTGACAGGGAACACTGAAGCTTTCTTT
TRBV12-5	NA	TRBJ2-3	TRBD2	19	CASGLVSSSGRAKADTQYF	TGTGCTAGTGGTTTGGTAAGCTCGTCCGGGAGGGCCAAGGCAGATACGCAGTATTTT
TRBV7-8	NA	TRBJ2-2	NA	16	CASSLASRGGTGELFF	TGTGCCAGCAGCTTAGCGAGCAGGGGAGGGACCGGGGAGCTGTTTTTT
TRBV7-9	few	TRBJ2-2	NA	14	CASSFDGFTGELFF	TGTGCCAGCAGCTTTGACGGGTTCACCGGGGAGCTGTTTTTT
TRBV18	NA	TRBJ2-7	TRBD2	15	CASSPTAGGPNEQYF	TGTGCCAGCTCACCAACGGCGGGGGGGCCGAACGAGCAGTACTTC
TRBV19	NA	TRBJ2-1	NA	12	CASSIGRHEQFF	TGTGCCAGTAGTATCGGGAGACATGAGCAGTTCTTC
TRBV28	NA	TRBJ1-1	NA	17	CASSPIIWIRRGTEAFF	TGTGCCAGCAGTCCCATCATTTGGATCCGGCGGGGCACTGAAGCTTTCTTT
TRBV24-1	NA	TRBJ1-2	TRBD1	14	CATSDLTGGNGYTF	TGTGCCACCAGTGATTTAACAGGGGGCAACGGCTACACCTTC
TRBV7-9	NA	TRBJ2-1	TRBD1	16	CASSSGGTEGLNEQFF	TGTGCCAGCAGCTCCGGTGGGACAGAAGGGCTAAATGAGCAGTTCTTC
TRBV14	NA	TRBJ1-2	NA	14	CASSQDWRNYGYTF	TGTGCCAGCAGCCAAGATTGGCGGAACTATGGCTACACCTTC
TRBV24-1	NA	TRBJ2-1	NA	15	CATSDLGSTGNEQFF	TGTGCCACCAGTGATTTGGGCTCGACTGGCAATGAGCAGTTCTTC
TRBV7-9	once	TRBJ1-5	TRBD1	16	CASSLGTGGAGQPQHF	TGTGCCAGCAGCTTAGGGACAGGGGGCGCGGGTCAGCCCCAGCATTTT
TRBV5-1	NA	TRBJ1-4	TRBD1	16	CASSFDPGGWDEKLFF	TGCGCCAGCAGCTTTGACCCAGGGGGCTGGGATGAAAAACTGTTTTTT
TRBV28	NA	TRBJ1-1	NA	16	CASNRLTGTMNTEAFF	TGTGCCAGCAACAGGTTAACGGGTACAATGAACACTGAAGCTTTCTTT
TRBV5-1	NA	TRBJ2-1	NA	15	CASSWETGSYNEQFF	TGCGCCAGCAGCTGGGAGACAGGATCCTACAATGAGCAGTTCTTC
TRBV30	NA	TRBJ2-6	NA	16	CACPTEPYSGANVLTF	TGTGCCTGTCCGACAGAACCCTACTCTGGGGCCAACGTCCTGACTTTC
TRBV5-1	NA	TRBJ2-5	NA	14	CASSPNRAGETQYF	TGCGCCAGCAGCCCCAACAGGGCTGGAGAGACCCAGTACTTC
TRBV9	NA	TRBJ1-1	NA	15	CASSPLGRVNTEAFF	TGTGCCAGCAGCCCCCTCGGGAGGGTGAACACTGAAGCTTTCTTT
TRBV6-5	NA	TRBJ1-2	TRBD1	13	CASRTSGGIGYTF	TGTGCCAGCAGAACCTCAGGGGGAATTGGCTACACCTTC
TRBV7-9	NA	TRBJ2-3	TRBD2	14	CASAPSGTPDTQYF	TGTGCCAGCGCGCCTAGCGGGACCCCAGATACGCAGTATTTT
TRBV10-3	NA	TRBJ1-5	NA	16	CATRPAQVNSNQPQHF	TGTGCCACCAGACCCGCACAGGTCAATAGCAATCAGCCCCAGCATTTT
TRBV5-1	once	TRBJ2-7	TRBD1	14	CASSVGDRVYEQYF	TGCGCCAGCAGCGTAGGGGACAGGGTATACGAGCAGTACTTC
TRBV27	NA	TRBJ1-6	TRBD1	12	CASSTLDRPLHF	TGTGCCAGCAGTACCCTGGACAGGCCCCTCCACTTT
TRBV2	NA	TRBJ2-3	NA	16	CASSVGGRTSTDTQYF	TGTGCCAGCAGTGTAGGAGGCCGGACCTCCACAGATACGCAGTATTTT
TRBV6-5	NA	TRBJ2-5	NA	15	CASSQGRTFQETQYF	TGTGCCAGCAGTCAGGGCCGGACCTTCCAAGAGACCCAGTACTTC
TRBV13	NA	TRBJ1-4	NA	12	CASSNDGGELFF	TGTGCCAGCAGCAATGATGGGGGGGAACTGTTTTTT
TRBV7-7	NA	TRBJ2-7	TRBD2	15	CASSFSSGGNSEQYF	TGTGCTAGCAGCTTTTCATCCGGGGGGAATAGTGAGCAGTACTTC
TRBV6-5	NA	TRBJ1-1	NA	14	CASSRRHQNTEAFF	TGTGCCAGCAGTCGCCGACACCAGAACACTGAAGCTTTCTTT
TRBV19	NA	TRBJ2-3	NA	13	CASSTDFEGTQYF	TGTGCCAGTAGTACCGACTTCGAGGGTACGCAGTATTTT
TRBV19	NA	TRBJ1-6	TRBD1	12	CASNRGNSPLHF	TGTGCCAGCAACAGGGGAAATTCACCCCTCCACTTT
TRBV6-5	NA	TRBJ2-7	TRBD1	15	CASGMGTGKTYEQYF	TGTGCCAGCGGAATGGGGACAGGTAAAACCTACGAGCAGTACTTC
TRBV28	NA	TRBJ2-7	TRBD2	14	CASSLAGGSYEQYF	TGTGCCAGCAGTCTAGCGGGGGGTTCCTACGAGCAGTACTTC
TRBV10-3	NA	TRBJ1-1	NA	14	CAIRRAGMNTEAFF	TGTGCCATCAGGCGGGCAGGCATGAACACTGAAGCTTTCTTT
TRBV27	few	TRBJ1-1	NA	14	CASSLVRGGTEAFF	TGTGCCAGCAGTTTAGTTAGGGGTGGCACTGAAGCTTTCTTT
TRBV19	NA	TRBJ1-1	NA	14	CASRRTGRNTEAFF	TGTGCCAGTAGGCGTACAGGGAGGAACACTGAAGCTTTCTTT
TRBV10-2	NA	TRBJ2-1	NA	17	CASSVPDSRMTYNEQFF	TGCGCCAGCAGTGTTCCGGACAGTCGGATGACCTACAATGAGCAGTTCTTC
TRBV7-7	NA	TRBJ2-1	TRBD2	17	CASSPGTSGGLVNEQFF	TGTGCCAGCAGCCCCGGGACTAGCGGGGGCCTGGTGAATGAGCAGTTCTTC
TRBV19	NA	TRBJ2-5	NA	15	CASSPTTSSGETQYF	TGTGCCAGTAGCCCCACGACTAGTTCCGGCGAGACCCAGTACTTC
TRBV5-1	once	TRBJ2-5	NA	16	CASSLGLLRAEETQYF	TGCGCCAGCAGCTTGGGCTTGTTGCGGGCGGAAGAGACCCAGTACTTC
TRBV11-3	NA	TRBJ2-7	TRBD2	15	CASSRVASGAYEQYF	TGTGCCAGCAGCCGCGTTGCTAGCGGAGCCTACGAGCAGTACTTC
TRBV18	once	TRBJ2-7	NA	12	CASSPPTYEQYF	TGTGCCAGCTCACCACCTACCTACGAGCAGTACTTC
TRBV14	NA	TRBJ2-5	TRBD2	14	CASRPSGSHETQYF	TGTGCCAGCAGGCCTAGCGGGAGCCATGAGACCCAGTACTTC
TRBV7-2	NA	TRBJ2-5	TRBD1	15	CASSQGQGRVETQYF	TGTGCCAGCAGCCAAGGACAGGGGCGGGTCGAGACCCAGTACTTC
TRBV24-1	NA	TRBJ2-3	TRBD2	15	CATSDSSGVVDTQYF	TGTGCCACCAGTGATTCCAGCGGGGTGGTCGATACGCAGTATTTT
TRBV6-5	NA	TRBJ2-2	NA	13	CASRARGTGELFF	TGTGCCAGCAGAGCCAGGGGTACCGGGGAGCTGTTTTTT
TRBV5-1	NA	TRBJ1-4	NA	13	CASSSTGDEKLFF	TGCGCCAGCAGCTCCACCGGTGATGAAAAACTGTTTTTT